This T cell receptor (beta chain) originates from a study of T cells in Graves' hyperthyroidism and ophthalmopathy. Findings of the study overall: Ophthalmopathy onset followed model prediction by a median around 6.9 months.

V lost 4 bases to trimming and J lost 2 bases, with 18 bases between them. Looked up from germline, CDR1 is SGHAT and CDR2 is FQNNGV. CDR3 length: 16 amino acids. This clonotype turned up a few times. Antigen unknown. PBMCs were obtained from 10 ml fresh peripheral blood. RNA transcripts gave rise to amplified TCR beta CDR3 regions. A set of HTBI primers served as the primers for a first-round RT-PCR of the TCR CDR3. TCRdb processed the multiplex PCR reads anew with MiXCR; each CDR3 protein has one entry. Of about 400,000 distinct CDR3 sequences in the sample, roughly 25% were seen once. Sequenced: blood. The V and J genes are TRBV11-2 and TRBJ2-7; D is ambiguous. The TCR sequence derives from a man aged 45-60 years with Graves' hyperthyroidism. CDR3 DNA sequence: TGTGCCAGCAGCTCCCCGTTGGGCCAGAGCCCCTACGAGCAGTACTTC. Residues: CASSSPLGQSPYEQYF.